The 19 T cell receptor beta chains given below trace back to one sample, sequenced in a study of CD8+CD57+ T cells in acquired aplastic anemia. Sequencing was done on patients that had shown CD8+CD57+ cell expansion by flow cytometry. Template material for TCR beta VDJ and CDR3 profiling consisted of genomic DNA. TCRdb passed the reads through MiXCR, listing each CDR3 protein once. The data contain roughly 250,000 distinct CDR3 sequences, approximately 86% of them seen just once; the ten biggest clones take up less than 50%. What was sequenced was sorted CD4+, CD8+, or CD8+CD57+ T cells (not recorded which) from PBMCs. All receptors come from a human donor with aplastic anemia.

Details on this clonotype: An end of the junction differs from the germline gene, which may be a read error. The chain employs TRBV7-3 and TRBJ2-1; possible D gene TRBD1, 5 bases. Germline V gene lookup returns CDR1 SGHTA and CDR2 FQGTGA. This CDR3 has 14 amino acids. The CDR3 coding sequence is TGTGCCAGCAGCTTAGATCTCTGGGGCAATGAGCAGGCTTTC. Translation: CASSLDLWGNEQAF.

The chain recombines TRBV4-1 with TRBJ2-3, with TRBD2 identical over 8 bases. Germline CDR1 MGHRA, CDR2 YSYEKL. The CDR3 is 17 amino acids. After removal of 1 base from V and 0 bases from J, the junction contained 6 bases not matched to a gene. The CDR3 loop reads CASSQGELAASTDTQYF. CDR3 bases: TGCGCCAGCAGCCAAGGAGAACTAGCGGCTAGCACAGATACGCAGTATTTT.

CDR3 in DNA: TGTGCCAGTAGGCTTCGGGGGAATTATGGCTACACCTTC. Residues: CASRLRGNYGYTF. This rearrangement joins TRBV19 to TRBJ1-2, with D perhaps TRBD1 (5 bases). V was shortened by 6 bases and J by 5 bases, with 13 bases between the two germline ends. Germline V gives CDR1 LNHDA, CDR2 SQIVND (reference sequence). The CDR3 loop spans 13 amino acids. The entire variable domain, with the rest obtained from reference TRBV19 and TRBJ1-2, is as follows: DGGITQSPKYLFRKEGQNVTLSCEQNLNHDAMYWYRQDPGQGLRLIYYSQIVNDFQKGDIAEGYSVSREKKESFPLTVTSAQKNPTAFYLCASRLRGNYGYTFGSGTRLTVV.

Only one count was recorded for this clonotype. This sequence joins TRBV7-8 and TRBJ2-6; D is undetermined. V was pared by 3 bases and J by 15 bases, with 24 bases between. The germline V gene encodes CDR1 SGHVS and CDR2 FQNEAQ. CDR3 length: 16 amino acids. Here the CDR3 DNA reads TGTGCCAGCAGCTTTCAGGCAGGCTGGGCAGCCCTTTCCCTGACTTTC. Amino acid sequence: CASSFQAGWAALSLTF.

In this sample, this clonotype turned up a few times. This chain joins TRBV10-3 and TRBJ2-6; tentatively, D is TRBD1 (6 bases). V shed 4 bases and J shed 0 bases, with 10 bases lying between them. The CDR3 has 16 residues. The germline gives CDR1 ENHRY, CDR2 SYGVKD. The CDR3 sequence is CAISAQGGSGANVLTF. The CDR3 bases are TGTGCCATCAGTGCTCAAGGGGGCTCTGGGGCCAACGTCCTGACTTTC.

Here the CDR3 reads CASSLVGGAGEQYQFF. The DNA of the CDR3 is TGTGCCAGCAGCCTGGTCGGGGGGGCGGGTGAGCAGTACCAGTTCTTC. The J gene is TRBJ2-1, the V gene TRBV7-2, with 8 bases matching TRBD2. There are 16 residues in the CDR3. The ends lost 5 bases at V and 13 bases at J; junction bases unmatched: 19. Germline V gives CDR1 SGHTA, CDR2 FQGNSA. The whole variable domain, remainder taken from reference TRBV7-2 and TRBJ2-1, is GAGVSQSPSNKVTEKGKDVELRCDPISGHTALYWYRQSLGQGLEFLIYFQGNSAPDKSGLPSDRFSAERTGGSVSTLTIQRTQQEDSAVYLCASSLVGGAGEQYQFFGPGTRLTVL.

With respect to this clonotype: As the CDR3 is not closed by the conserved phenylalanine or tryptophan, this likely results from a read error. The DNA is left out, because the CDR3 cannot be placed on it with certainty; the CDR3 is given as TCRdb lists it. The chain has TRBV15 and TRBJ2-7; no DNA check was done on the table's D call, TRBD2. From germline, CDR1 is LNHNV and CDR2 YYDKDF (reference sequence). The CDR3 adds up to 13 amino acids, both ends counted. This CDR3 is CATSIARDYEPYY.

Notes on this clonotype: One end of the junction is discordant with germline, which a read error may explain. The V call is TRBV7-6, the J call TRBJ2-3; D unclear. CDR1 SGHVS and CDR2 FNYEAQ come from the germline V gene. CDR3 length: 14 residues. The CDR3 nucleotides are TGTGCCAGCAGCTTACTTCCGAGCCCCTACAATGAGCAGTTT. This encodes CASSLLPSPYNEQF.

The chain is built from TRBV7-9 and TRBJ2-5; 9 nucleotides match TRBD2. Germline-derived CDR1 and CDR2 are SEHNR and FQNEAQ (reference sequence). The V gene end was trimmed by 11 bases and the J gene end by 13 bases; junction bases not matched to a gene: 23. The CDR3 loop spans 15 amino acids. DNA of the CDR3: TGTGCCGGCAATTCTAGCGGGGAGACGGGAGAGACCGGGTACTTC. Translating it yields CAGNSSGETGETGYF.

V gene TRBV5-4 combines with J gene TRBJ2-3; D ambiguous. Germline lookup yields CDR1 SGHNT and CDR2 YYREEE (reference sequence). V lost 2 bases, J lost 2 bases, and 9 bases lay in between. CDR3 length: 14 residues. This CDR3 reads CASSFTTFTDTQYF. The CDR3 DNA is TGTGCCAGCAGCTTTACTACCTTCACAGATACGCAGTATTTT.

The rearrangement joins TRBV19 to TRBJ1-2, with D possibly matching TRBD1 (5 bases). CDR1 is LNHDA and CDR2 is SQIVND in the germline V gene (reference sequence). The V end was cut by 5 bases, the J end by 3 bases, with 16 bases between. CDR3 size: 15 residues. The DNA for the CDR3 is TGTGCCAGTAGTCTCGCGACAGAATTTTACTATGGCTACACCTTC. It translates to CASSLATEFYYGYTF.

The chain couples TRBV7-9 to TRBJ2-5; D uncertain. This CDR3 is 14 amino acids long. Trimming shortened V by 2 bases and J by 5 bases, and 12 bases separated the two germline ends. CDR1 is SEHNR, CDR2 FQNEAQ, per germline (reference sequence). This CDR3 is CASSLYLTRETQYF. CDR3 bases: TGTGCCAGCAGCTTATACTTAACTCGGGAGACCCAGTACTTC.

This clonotype was observed a handful of times. Compared with germline, one end of the junction differs, possibly owing to a read error. V gene TRBV24-1 combines with J gene TRBJ2-3; TRBD2 matches 11 bases. The CDR3 contains 14 residues. Germline V CDR1 and CDR2: KGHDR, SFDVKD. The CDR3 DNA reads as TGTGCCACCGGGACTAGCGGAGGTCCCGATACGCAGTATTTC. Translating gives CATGTSGGPDTQYF.

This clonotype was seen once. One junction end does not reproduce the germline sequence, and a read error may be involved. The rearrangement links TRBV9 to TRBJ2-1; D is ambiguous. The CDR3 extends over 13 amino acids. Germline V gene lookup returns CDR1 SGDLS and CDR2 YYNGEE. The CDR3 nucleotides are TGTGCCAGCAGCGTATACCAGAACTCCTACAATTACTTC. Protein sequence: CASSVYQNSYNYF.

In regard to this clonotype: A junction end diverges from the germline sequence, so it may reflect a read error. The rearrangement uses TRBV2 and TRBJ1-5, with D perhaps TRBD1 (5 bases). CDR1 and CDR2 from the germline V gene are SNHLY and FYNNEI. The CDR3 is 15 residues long. CDR3 sequence reads: CASSVGTARNQPLRF. CDR3 in DNA: TGTGCCAGCAGTGTAGGGACCGCCCGAAATCAGCCCCTCCGGTTT.

The chain joins TRBV9 to TRBJ2-3; 8 bases map to TRBD2. With V trimmed by 4 bases and J by 4 bases, 8 bases remained unmatched. Germline lookup yields CDR1 SGDLS and CDR2 YYNGEE. The CDR3 is 15 amino acids. The CDR3 region is CASSMSGGNADTQYF. In DNA, the CDR3 is TGTGCCAGCAGCATGAGCGGGGGTAACGCAGATACGCAGTATTTT. Filled out from reference TRBV9 and TRBJ2-3, the complete variable domain reads DSGVTQTPKHLITATGQRVTLRCSPRSGDLSVYWYQQSLDQGLQFLIQYYNGEERAKGNILERFSAQQFPDLHSELNLSSLELGDSALYFCASSMSGGNADTQYFGPGTRLTVL.

The genes are TRBV11-1 and TRBJ2-1; unclear D gene. V shed 6 bases and J shed 8 bases, with 14 bases lying between them. CDR1 and CDR2 from the germline V gene are SGHAT and FQDESV (reference sequence). This CDR3 spans 13 amino acids. The CDR3: CASSPVRIYEQFF. Here the CDR3 DNA reads TGTGCCAGCAGTCCCGTCCGGATCTATGAGCAGTTCTTC.

There are many counts of this clonotype. This CDR3 reads CSVEVRYGYTF. The CDR3 bases are TGCAGCGTTGAAGTCCGCTATGGCTACACCTTC. The V gene is TRBV29-1, the J gene TRBJ1-2; unclear D gene. This CDR3 is 11 amino acids long. Germline V gene lookup returns CDR1 SQVTM and CDR2 ANQGSEA. V shed 1 base and J shed 4 bases, with 4 bases lying between them.

Notes on this clonotype: At one end, the junction sequence differs from germline, possibly due to a read error. This sequence joins TRBV7-6 and TRBJ1-5, with a possible D match to TRBD1 (6 bases). The CDR3 spans 14 residues. Germline V lookup: CDR1 SGHVS, CDR2 FNYEAQ. CDR3: CASSSARDTDPQYF. In DNA, the CDR3 is TGTGCCAGCAGCTCGGCCAGGGACACGGACCCCCAATATTTT.